Listed below are T cell receptor beta chains from one sample, sequenced in a study of resident and recirculating memory T cells in vitiligo. TCRdb's copy holds only in-frame clones and misses some; the assay was immunoSEQ multiplex PCR. The repertoire holds tens of thousands of clones, around 90% seen once, with approximately 4.7% in the top ten. The specimen was blood. These receptor sequences come from a male donor with vitiligo. Each CDR3 is given with its conserved first and last residue. D genes are given only for firm matches. Only some rows state a clone size, as once, few, many or a class for expanded clones.

TGTGCCTGGAGTGTTTCTAGCGGGAGGGTTTGGCAGTACTTC	CAWSVSSGRVWQYF	TRBD2	14	.	TRBV30	TRBJ2-7
TGTGCCAGCAGTTTATCGTCGACTAGCGGGACAGATACGCAGTATTTT	CASSLSSTSGTDTQYF	TRBD2	16	.	TRBV27	TRBJ2-3
TGTGCCAGCACCGACAGGGCCACTGAAGCTTTCTTT	CASTDRATEAFF	TRBD1	12	.	TRBV28	TRBJ1-1
TGCGCCAGCAGTGGTAGGACTAGCGGGGACAATGAGCAGTTCTTC	CASSGRTSGDNEQFF	TRBD2	15	.	TRBV5-1	TRBJ2-1
TGTGCCAGCTCACCCTCAGGGGGCCTCAACACTGAAGCTTTCTTT	CASSPSGGLNTEAFF	TRBD1	15	.	TRBV18	TRBJ1-1
TGTGCCAGCAGTGAGGGACAGGGGGCCTACAATGAGCAGTTCTTC	CASSEGQGAYNEQFF	TRBD1	15	many	TRBV6-4	TRBJ2-1
TGTGCCAGCAGCTTGAGGGCGGGGAACAATGAGCAGTTCTTC	CASSLRAGNNEQFF	.	14	.	TRBV5-5	TRBJ2-1
TGTGCCAGTAACCCCCTAGCGGGGCGCAATGAGCAGTTCTTC	CASNPLAGRNEQFF	TRBD2	14	once	TRBV19	TRBJ2-1
TGTGCCAGCAGTCCCCTAGGAGGGGCCAGCTCCTACGAGCAGTACTTC	CASSPLGGASSYEQYF	.	16	.	TRBV28	TRBJ2-7
TGTGCCAGCAGTAGAAAGGGCTCCCAGGGGGACCAGTACTTC	CASSRKGSQGDQYF	TRBD1	14	.	TRBV27	TRBJ2-5
TGTGCCAGCACCCCGGCGGGGTTCATGAACACTGAAGCTTTCTTT	CASTPAGFMNTEAFF	.	15	few	TRBV28	TRBJ1-1
TGTGCCAGCAGTGAAGCGACTAGCGGAGAGGCAGATACGCAGTATTTT	CASSEATSGEADTQYF	TRBD2	16	.	TRBV2	TRBJ2-3
TGTGCCAGTAGTGACAGGGTCGCTACCCAGTACTTC	CASSDRVATQYF	TRBD1	12	.	TRBV19	TRBJ2-5
TGTGCCAGCAGCTTGGCCCCTAGCGGGCAATACAATGAGCAGTTCTTC	CASSLAPSGQYNEQFF	TRBD2	16	.	TRBV5-5	TRBJ2-1
TGTGCCAGCAGTGAAGGGTGGACAGGGCAAGAGACCCAGTACTTC	CASSEGWTGQETQYF	TRBD1	15	.	TRBV25-1	TRBJ2-5
TGTGCCACCAGCAGAGATGGGAGGCGGGAGTCGGTAGAGCAGTACTTC	CATSRDGRRESVEQYF	TRBD2	16	.	TRBV15	TRBJ2-7
TGTGCCAGCTCACCAACACAGAGCCAGGTAGATACGCAGTATTTT	CASSPTQSQVDTQYF	.	15	.	TRBV18	TRBJ2-3
TGTGCCAGCAGTTACGAACTAGCGGGATCCTACGAGCAGTACTTC	CASSYELAGSYEQYF	TRBD2	15	.	TRBV6-5	TRBJ2-7
TGTGCCAGCAGCTTTAGGACAGGGGCTATTGCGAACACTGAAGCTTTCTTT	CASSFRTGAIANTEAFF	TRBD1	17	.	TRBV5-4	TRBJ1-1
TGTGCCAGCAGCTTAATCGACTCTTTCGACGGGGAGCTGTTTTTT	CASSLIDSFDGELFF	.	15	.	TRBV7-9	TRBJ2-2
TGTGCCAGCAGCTTAGGGTCGGTCTACAATGAGCAGTTCTTC	CASSLGSVYNEQFF	.	14	.	TRBV7-2	TRBJ2-1
TGTGCCACCCACAGGGGTAGCGGGAGGGGCGACAATGAGCAGTTCTTC	CATHRGSGRGDNEQFF	TRBD2	16	.	TRBV9	TRBJ2-1
TGCGCCAGCAGCCCACAGGGAGAACACGAGCAGTACTTC	CASSPQGEHEQYF	.	13	.	TRBV5-1	TRBJ2-7
TGTGCCAGCATCAGGGGACAGCCCACAGATACGCAGTATTTT	CASIRGQPTDTQYF	TRBD1	14	.	TRBV5-6	TRBJ2-3
TGTGCCAGCTCCCCCCGGGATTCTGGAAACACCATATATTTT	CASSPRDSGNTIYF	.	14	.	TRBV18	TRBJ1-3
TGTGCCAGCAGCTTCGGGGACAGGGGGCACGAGCAGTACTTC	CASSFGDRGHEQYF	TRBD1	14	.	TRBV5-3	TRBJ2-7
TGTGCCAGCAGTGAGAGTCACACAGATACGCAGTATTTT	CASSESHTDTQYF	.	13	.	TRBV2	TRBJ2-3
TGTGCCAGCAGCTTAGCGAGTGACAGGGTTGGGTATGGCTACACCTTC	CASSLASDRVGYGYTF	TRBD1	16	.	TRBV7-2	TRBJ1-2
TGCAGTGCTAGAGGTCAGTACGAGCAGTACTTC	CSARGQYEQYF	.	11	.	TRBV20-1	TRBJ2-7
TGTGCCAGCATTGGAACAGGGAGGGCGAACACTGAAGCTTTCTTT	CASIGTGRANTEAFF	.	15	.	TRBV6-5	TRBJ1-1
TGTGCCAGCAGCTTAGCGGGAGCGGGGGATGGCTACACCTTC	CASSLAGAGDGYTF	.	14	.	TRBV7-9	TRBJ1-2
TGTGCCAGCAGTTTGGGGCAGGGCTATGGCTACACCTTC	CASSLGQGYGYTF	.	13	.	TRBV28	TRBJ1-2
TGTGCCAGCAGCTGGGTGGGGCAGCTCGAGCAGTACTTC	CASSWVGQLEQYF	.	13	.	TRBV7-2	TRBJ2-7
TGTGCCAGCAGCTTAGTACCGGGAGAGCAGTACTTC	CASSLVPGEQYF	.	12	.	TRBV11-3	TRBJ2-7
TGTGCCACCTCCCGGGACTCATACTACGAGCAGTACTTC	CATSRDSYYEQYF	.	13	.	TRBV28	TRBJ2-7
TGTGCCAGCAGCCCCCCGGACAGCCTCCCGAACACTGAAGCTTTCTTT	CASSPPDSLPNTEAFF	.	16	.	TRBV11-2	TRBJ1-1
TGTGCCAGCAGGGAGGGACAGGGGAACACTGAAGCTTTCTTT	CASREGQGNTEAFF	TRBD1	14	.	TRBV2	TRBJ1-1
TGTGCCAGCAGTTACGGACAGGGTGAAAATCAGCCCCAGCATTTT	CASSYGQGENQPQHF	TRBD1	15	.	TRBV6-5	TRBJ1-5
TGTGCCACCCACTCGGCGGGCCACTCCTACAATGAGCAGTTCTTC	CATHSAGHSYNEQFF	.	15	.	TRBV28	TRBJ2-1
TGCAGCGTTCCGGGAGGTACAGGGGGCAACAACTATGGCTACACCTTC	CSVPGGTGGNNYGYTF	TRBD1	16	.	TRBV29-1	TRBJ1-2
TGTGCCAGCTCACCACGCGGGCGGGGTCCGGACTACGAGCAGTACTTC	CASSPRGRGPDYEQYF	.	16	.	TRBV18	TRBJ2-7
TGTGCCAGCAGGTCCACCACCGGACTAGCGGAGAACACCGGGGAGCTGTTTTTT	CASRSTTGLAENTGELFF	TRBD2	18	.	TRBV7-3	TRBJ2-2
TGTGCCAGCAGCCCGGTAGAGGGATTCTCCTACAATGAGCAGTTCTTC	CASSPVEGFSYNEQFF	.	16	once	TRBV28	TRBJ2-1
TGTGCCAGCAGCAACTGCCCCCCAGGGTTTTCGCAAGAGACCCAGTACTTC	CASSNCPPGFSQETQYF	.	17	.	TRBV21-1	TRBJ2-5
TGTGCCAGTCTCCGGGGAGGGGAGGTAACTGAAGCTTTCTTT	CASLRGGEVTEAFF	.	14	few	TRBV19	TRBJ1-1
TGTGCCAGCAGTCGAGGTGTAGCGGTCGACGAGCAGTACTTC	CASSRGVAVDEQYF	.	14	.	TRBV27	TRBJ2-7
TGTGCCCGACCCCTGGGGGCCTATGGCTACACCTTC	CARPLGAYGYTF	.	12	.	TRBV30	TRBJ1-2
TGTGCCAGCAGTTTACACACAGGGGTGAACACTGAAGCTTTCTTT	CASSLHTGVNTEAFF	TRBD1	15	.	TRBV28	TRBJ1-1
TGTGCCAGCAAAATCAGACAGACGAACACTGAAGCTTTCTTT	CASKIRQTNTEAFF	.	14	.	TRBV6-5	TRBJ1-1
TGCGCCAGCAGCTTGCAGGGGGCGACGCACACTGAAGCTTTCTTT	CASSLQGATHTEAFF	TRBD1	15	.	TRBV5-1	TRBJ1-1
TGCAGCGTCGCCCCGACGGGAACGTCAATCGGAAACACCATATATTTT	CSVAPTGTSIGNTIYF	.	16	.	TRBV29-1	TRBJ1-3
TGTGCCAGCAGTGCCCACCTTATTGCAGAGGCTGGGTACTTC	CASSAHLIAEAGYF	.	14	.	TRBV6-1	TRBJ2-7
TGCGCCAGCAGCCATCCTAGGGTTAGCGGGAGAAAAGAGACCCAGTACTTC	CASSHPRVSGRKETQYF	TRBD2	17	once	TRBV4-1	TRBJ2-5
TGTGCCAGCAGCTCACAGGGGGTATGGGGCTACAATGAGCAGTTCTTC	CASSSQGVWGYNEQFF	TRBD1	16	once	TRBV2	TRBJ2-1
TGTGCCATCAGGCCGGGACAGGGATTAGGGACCCAGTACTTC	CAIRPGQGLGTQYF	TRBD1	14	.	TRBV10-3	TRBJ2-5
TGTGCCAGCAGCCACAACCTACAGGGGTACAATGAGCAGTTCTTC	CASSHNLQGYNEQFF	TRBD1	15	.	TRBV7-3	TRBJ2-1
TGCGCCAGCAGCTTGGGGACAGGTACCCATCCCTACGAGCAGTACTTC	CASSLGTGTHPYEQYF	TRBD1	16	.	TRBV5-1	TRBJ2-7
TGTGCCAGCAGTTTGCCTGACAGGGGGAACACCATATATTTT	CASSLPDRGNTIYF	TRBD1	14	.	TRBV28	TRBJ1-3
TGTGCCAGCAGCGCCGTGTGGGCTAGCGGCAACACAGATACGCAGTATTTT	CASSAVWASGNTDTQYF	TRBD2	17	once	TRBV9	TRBJ2-3
TGTGCCAGCTCACCGGGCAGATCTCTTGACACCATATATTTT	CASSPGRSLDTIYF	.	14	.	TRBV18	TRBJ1-3